This TCR beta chain was observed in a study of post-analysis software for immune sequencing data. Study-level background: The courses of disease that were included comprised relapsing-remitting, secondary progressive and progressive-relapsing multiple sclerosis. Regarding the study as a whole: There were a few TRBV segments more frequent in patients than controls, and TRBV5-6, TRBV5-1 and TRBV20-1 were among them. Normalized Chao1 diversity in multiple sclerosis patients fell significantly below that of controls.

TCR beta libraries were prepared from cDNA with unique molecular identifiers. The T cell input of 1 to 10 million gave about 470,000 cDNA molecules. Each CDR3 protein is one row after TCRdb ran MiXCR on the PCR reads. The sample lists more than 500,000 distinct CDR3 sequences, 34% occurring once. On this clonotype itself: Antigen: not known.

CDR1 and CDR2 from the germline V gene are MNHEY and SMNVEV (reference sequence). V was cut by 5 bases and J by 4 bases, with 15 bases left in between. The CDR3 is 16 residues long. The specimen was blood. The sequence was obtained from a girl aged 2-17 years with multiple sclerosis. J is TRBJ2-6 and V is TRBV27, with unresolved D. DNA for the CDR3: TGTGCCAGCAGTCCCTTAATAGGGTCGGGGGCCAACGTCCTGACTTTC. Translating gives CASSPLIGSGANVLTF. Using reference TRBV27 and TRBJ2-6 for the parts outside the CDR3, the full variable domain is EAQVTQNPRYLITVTGKKLTVTCSQNMNHEYMSWYRQDPGLGLRQIYYSMNVEVTDKGDVPEGYKVSRKEKRNFPLILESPSPNQTSLYFCASSPLIGSGANVLTFGAGSRLTVL.